The 6 T cell receptor beta chains below come from one sample, sequenced in a study of blood T cell repertoires in COVID-19. Data came from immunoSEQ multiplex PCR; TCRdb stores just in-frame clones and leaves some out. This repertoire shows 120,000 to 150,000 clones, under 85% found once; its top ten account for around 8.7%. The material sequenced was peripheral blood. The receptors stem from a man aged 50 to 59 with active or convalescent COVID-19.

This clone appeared a single time. The chain combines TRBV7-9 with TRBJ1-6; TRBD1 matches at 7 bases. The CDR3 sequence is 15 residues long. From germline, CDR1 is SEHNR and CDR2 FQNEAQ (reference sequence). V was pared by 5 bases and J by 5 bases, with 6 bases of the junction left unmatched. CDR3 nucleotide sequence: TGTGCCAGCAGCCTCGGGACAGTCAATAATTCACCCCTCCACTTT. Translation: CASSLGTVNNSPLHF.

The chain uses TRBV27 and TRBJ2-5, with 9 nucleotides matching TRBD1. The V gene's germline CDR1 is MNHEY and CDR2 SMNVEV (reference sequence). The V and J ends lost 6 bases and 5 bases, in that order; junction bases with no gene match: 7. The CDR3 totals 14 residues. The CDR3 reads CASREQGAGETQYF. Here the CDR3 DNA reads TGTGCCAGCAGGGAACAGGGGGCAGGGGAGACCCAGTACTTC.

The chain links TRBV11-2 to TRBJ2-1; D possibly corresponds to TRBD1 (6 bases). V was pared by 1 base and J by 4 bases, with 11 bases between. The CDR3 has 15 amino acids. The germline gives CDR1 SGHAT, CDR2 FQNNGV. The CDR3 region is CASSLGGTGYNEQFF. The CDR3 bases are TGTGCCAGCAGCTTAGGGGGTACAGGGTACAATGAGCAGTTCTTC.

The chain carries TRBV2 and TRBJ1-4; the D gene is possibly TRBD1 (6 bases). The V end was cut by 2 bases, the J end by 3 bases, with 13 bases between. Per germline, CDR1 SNHLY and CDR2 FYNNEI. The CDR3 is 16 residues long. The CDR3 DNA reads as TGTGCCAGCAGTGAAAGCCAGGGGTCGGCTAATGAAAAACTGTTTTTT. It encodes CASSESQGSANEKLFF.

This rearrangement joins TRBV18 to TRBJ1-1; D gene uncertain. The CDR3 consists of 15 residues. CDR1 and CDR2 (germline): KGHSH, LQKENI. The V gene lost 1 base and the J gene lost 2 bases, with 11 bases spanning the gap. The CDR3 here is CASSPRKTPNTEAFF. In DNA form, the CDR3 reads TGTGCCAGCTCACCACGAAAGACACCTAACACTGAAGCTTTCTTT. Together with reference TRBV18 and TRBJ1-1, the CDR3 gives the full variable domain: NAGVMQNPRHLVRRRGQEARLRCSPMKGHSHVYWYRQLPEEGLKFMVYLQKENIIDESGMPKERFSAEFPKEGPSILRIQQVVRGDSAAYFCASSPRKTPNTEAFFGQGTRLTVV.

The rearrangement uses TRBV19 and TRBJ2-7, with 11 bases that match TRBD1. The CDR3 sequence is 14 residues long. J lost 5 bases, V lost 4 bases, and 4 bases had no gene match. CDR1 is LNHDA, CDR2 SQIVND, per germline (reference sequence). The CDR3 loop reads CASSSGTGGNEQYF. In DNA, the CDR3 is TGTGCCAGTAGTAGCGGGACAGGGGGAAACGAGCAGTACTTC. Full variable domain (outside the CDR3, taken from reference TRBV19 and TRBJ2-7): DGGITQSPKYLFRKEGQNVTLSCEQNLNHDAMYWYRQDPGQGLRLIYYSQIVNDFQKGDIAEGYSVSREKKESFPLTVTSAQKNPTAFYLCASSSGTGGNEQYFGPGTRLTVT.